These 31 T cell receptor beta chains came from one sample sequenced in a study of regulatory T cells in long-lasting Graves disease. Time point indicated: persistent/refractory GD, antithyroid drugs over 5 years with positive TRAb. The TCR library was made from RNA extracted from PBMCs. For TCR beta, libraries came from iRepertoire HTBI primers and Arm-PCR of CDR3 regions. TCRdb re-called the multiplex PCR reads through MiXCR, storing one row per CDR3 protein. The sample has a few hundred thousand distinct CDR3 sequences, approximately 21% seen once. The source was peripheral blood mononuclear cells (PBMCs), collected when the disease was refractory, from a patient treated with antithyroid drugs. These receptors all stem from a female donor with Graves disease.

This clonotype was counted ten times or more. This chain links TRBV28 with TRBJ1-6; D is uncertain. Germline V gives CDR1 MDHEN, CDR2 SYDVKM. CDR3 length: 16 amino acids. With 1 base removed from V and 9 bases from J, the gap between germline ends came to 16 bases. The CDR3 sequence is CASSLFRAVTFSPLHF. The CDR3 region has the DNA TGTGCCAGCAGTTTATTTAGGGCGGTGACATTTTCACCCCTCCACTTT.

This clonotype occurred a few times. The CDR3 loop is CASSLWGTPLHF. CDR3 DNA sequence: TGTGCCAGCAGCTTATGGGGGACACCCCTCCACTTT. The chain combines TRBV7-2 with TRBJ1-6; D might be TRBD1 (5 bases). V was pared by 2 bases and J by 11 bases, with 7 bases between. The germline V gene has CDR1 SGHTA and CDR2 FQGNSA. This CDR3 spans 12 amino acids.

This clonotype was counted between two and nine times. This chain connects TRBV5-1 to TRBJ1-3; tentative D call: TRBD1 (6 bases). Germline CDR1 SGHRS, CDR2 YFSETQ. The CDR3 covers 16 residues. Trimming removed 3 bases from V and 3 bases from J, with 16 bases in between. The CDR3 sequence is CASSSDRTGFGNTIYF. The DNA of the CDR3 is TGCGCCAGCAGCTCGGACCGTACAGGGTTTGGAAACACCATATATTTT.

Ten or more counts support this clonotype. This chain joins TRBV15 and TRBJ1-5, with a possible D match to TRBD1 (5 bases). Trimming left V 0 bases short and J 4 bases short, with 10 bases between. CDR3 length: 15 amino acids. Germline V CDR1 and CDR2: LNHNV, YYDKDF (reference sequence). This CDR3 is CATSRDLGDNQPQHF. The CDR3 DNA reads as TGTGCCACCAGCAGAGATCTGGGGGATAATCAGCCCCAGCATTTT.

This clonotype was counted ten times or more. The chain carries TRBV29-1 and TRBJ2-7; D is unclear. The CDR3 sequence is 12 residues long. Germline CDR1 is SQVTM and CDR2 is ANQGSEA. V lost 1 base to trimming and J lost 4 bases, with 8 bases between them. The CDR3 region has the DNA TGCAGCGTTGAAGGTTTAAGTTACGAGCAGTACTTC. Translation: CSVEGLSYEQYF.

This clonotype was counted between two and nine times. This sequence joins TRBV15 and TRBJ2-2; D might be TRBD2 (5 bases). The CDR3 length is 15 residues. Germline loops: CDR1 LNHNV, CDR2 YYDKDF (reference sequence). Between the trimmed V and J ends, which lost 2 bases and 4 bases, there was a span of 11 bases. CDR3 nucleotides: TGTGCCACCAGCAGAAGGTCCGCGGGCACCGGGGAGCTGTTTTTT. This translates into CATSRRSAGTGELFF.

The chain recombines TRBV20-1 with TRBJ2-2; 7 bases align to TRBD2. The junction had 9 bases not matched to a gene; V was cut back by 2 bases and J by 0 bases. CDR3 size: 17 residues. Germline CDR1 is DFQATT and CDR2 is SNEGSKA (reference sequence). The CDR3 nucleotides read TGCAGTGCTAGACCTGGGGACCTAGCGGCGAACACCGGGGAGCTGTTTTTT. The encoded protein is CSARPGDLAANTGELFF.

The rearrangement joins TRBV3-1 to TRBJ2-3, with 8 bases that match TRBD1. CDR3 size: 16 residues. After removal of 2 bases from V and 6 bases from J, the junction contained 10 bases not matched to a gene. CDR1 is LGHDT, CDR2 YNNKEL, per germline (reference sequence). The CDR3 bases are TGTGCCAGCAGCCAATCCAGGGGGCTGGGCGCGGATACGCAGTATTTT. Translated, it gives CASSQSRGLGADTQYF.

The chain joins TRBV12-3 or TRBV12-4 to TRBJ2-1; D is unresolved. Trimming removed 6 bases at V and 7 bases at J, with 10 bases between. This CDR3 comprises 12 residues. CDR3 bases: TGTGCCAGCAGCCCAACGGCGAATGAGCAGTTCTTC. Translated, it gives CASSPTANEQFF.

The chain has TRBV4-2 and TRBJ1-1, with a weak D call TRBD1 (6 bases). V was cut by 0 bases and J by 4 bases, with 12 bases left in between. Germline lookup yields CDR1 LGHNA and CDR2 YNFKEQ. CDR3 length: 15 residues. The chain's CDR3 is CASSQDEQGSTEAFF. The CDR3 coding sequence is TGTGCCAGCAGCCAAGATGAACAGGGTAGCACTGAAGCTTTCTTT.

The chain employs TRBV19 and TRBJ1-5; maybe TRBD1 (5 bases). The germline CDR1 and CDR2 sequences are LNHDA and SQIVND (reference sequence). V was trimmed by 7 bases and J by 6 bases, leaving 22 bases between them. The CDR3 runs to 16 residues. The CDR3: CASNPGVLNGGQPQHF. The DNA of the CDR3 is TGTGCCAGTAATCCCGGGGTATTGAACGGGGGTCAGCCCCAGCATTTT.

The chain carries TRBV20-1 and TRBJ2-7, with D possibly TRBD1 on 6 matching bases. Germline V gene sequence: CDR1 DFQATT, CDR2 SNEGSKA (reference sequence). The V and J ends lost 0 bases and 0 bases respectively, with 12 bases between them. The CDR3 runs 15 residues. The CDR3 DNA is TGCAGTGCTAGAGATTTGGGGGCTACCTCCTACGAGCAGTACTTC. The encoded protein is CSARDLGATSYEQYF.

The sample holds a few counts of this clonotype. The CDR3, as DNA: TGCGCCAGCAGCCAAGGTCCGGGACAGGGAAACGAAAAACTGTTTTTT. The encoded protein is CASSQGPGQGNEKLFF. This chain uses TRBV4-1 with TRBJ1-4, with 9 bases lining up with TRBD1. Trimming cost V 1 base and J 8 bases; bases outside gene matches: 8. The CDR3 spans 16 residues. Per the germline V gene, CDR1 is MGHRA and CDR2 is YSYEKL.

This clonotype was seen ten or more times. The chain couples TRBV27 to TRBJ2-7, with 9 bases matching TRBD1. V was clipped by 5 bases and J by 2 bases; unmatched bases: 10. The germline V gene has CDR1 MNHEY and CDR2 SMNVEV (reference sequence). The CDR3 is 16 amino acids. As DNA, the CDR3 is TGTGCCAGCAGTCCTTCGACAGGGGGAATACCCTACGAGCAGTACTTC. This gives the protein CASSPSTGGIPYEQYF.

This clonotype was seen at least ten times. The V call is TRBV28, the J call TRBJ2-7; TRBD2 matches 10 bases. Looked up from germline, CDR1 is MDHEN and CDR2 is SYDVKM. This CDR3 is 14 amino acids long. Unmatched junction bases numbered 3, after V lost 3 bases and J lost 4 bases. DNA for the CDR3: TGTGCCAGCAGTTTTGAGCGGGAGGGGTACGAGCAGTACTTC. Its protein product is CASSFEREGYEQYF.

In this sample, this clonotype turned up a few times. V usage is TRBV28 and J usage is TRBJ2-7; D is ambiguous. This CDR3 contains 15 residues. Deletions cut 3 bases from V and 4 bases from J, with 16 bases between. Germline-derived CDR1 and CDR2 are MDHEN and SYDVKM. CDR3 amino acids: CASSLRPIIHYEQYF. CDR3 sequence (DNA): TGTGCCAGCAGTTTGAGACCCATTATTCATTACGAGCAGTACTTC.

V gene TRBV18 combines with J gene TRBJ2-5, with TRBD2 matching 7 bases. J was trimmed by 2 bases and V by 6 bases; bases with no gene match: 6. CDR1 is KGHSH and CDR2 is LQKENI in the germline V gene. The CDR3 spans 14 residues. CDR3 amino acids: CASSRAGAQETQYF. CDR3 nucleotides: TGTGCCAGCTCCCGGGCGGGAGCACAAGAGACCCAGTACTTC.

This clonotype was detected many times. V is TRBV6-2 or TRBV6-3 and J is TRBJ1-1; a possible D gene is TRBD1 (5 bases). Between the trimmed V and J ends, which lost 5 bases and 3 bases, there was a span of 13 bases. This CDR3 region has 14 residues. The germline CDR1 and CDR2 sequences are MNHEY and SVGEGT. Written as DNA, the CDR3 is TGTGCCAGCAGTGAATGGGGGGGGGACACTGAAGCTTTCTTT. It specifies CASSEWGGDTEAFF.

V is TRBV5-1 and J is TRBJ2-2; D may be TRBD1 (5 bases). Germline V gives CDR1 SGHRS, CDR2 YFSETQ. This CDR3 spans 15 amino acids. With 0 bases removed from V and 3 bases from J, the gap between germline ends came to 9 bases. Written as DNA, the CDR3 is TGCGCCAGCAGCTTGGATGGCAGGGACACCGGGGAGCTGTTTTTT. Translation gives CASSLDGRDTGELFF.

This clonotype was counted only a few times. CDR3 sequence (DNA): TGTGCCAGCAGTGTGGTTCGACAGGGAGTCTCACCCCTCCACTTT. This translates into CASSVVRQGVSPLHF. The chain combines TRBV6-1 with TRBJ1-6; 7 bases are a match to TRBD1. V gave up 4 bases and J gave up 10 bases; unmatched junction bases: 10. Germline CDR1 and CDR2: MNHNS and SASEGT. CDR3 size: 15 residues.

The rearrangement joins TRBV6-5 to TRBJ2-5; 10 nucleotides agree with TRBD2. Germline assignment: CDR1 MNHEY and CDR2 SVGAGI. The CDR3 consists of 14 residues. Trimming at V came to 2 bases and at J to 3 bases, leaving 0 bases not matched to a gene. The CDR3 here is CASSYGTSEETQYF. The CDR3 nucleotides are TGTGCCAGCAGTTACGGGACTAGCGAAGAGACCCAGTACTTC.

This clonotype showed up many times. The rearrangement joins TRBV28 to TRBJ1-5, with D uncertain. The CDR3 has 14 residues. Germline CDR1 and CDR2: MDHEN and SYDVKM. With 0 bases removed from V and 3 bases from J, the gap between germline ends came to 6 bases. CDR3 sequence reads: CASSLWPNNQPQHF. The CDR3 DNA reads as TGTGCCAGCAGTTTATGGCCGAACAATCAGCCCCAGCATTTT.

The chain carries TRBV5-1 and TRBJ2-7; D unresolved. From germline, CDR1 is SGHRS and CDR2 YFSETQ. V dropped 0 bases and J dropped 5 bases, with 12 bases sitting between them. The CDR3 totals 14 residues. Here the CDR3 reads CASSLVSGYDEQYF. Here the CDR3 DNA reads TGCGCCAGCAGCTTGGTTTCCGGGTACGACGAGCAGTACTTC.

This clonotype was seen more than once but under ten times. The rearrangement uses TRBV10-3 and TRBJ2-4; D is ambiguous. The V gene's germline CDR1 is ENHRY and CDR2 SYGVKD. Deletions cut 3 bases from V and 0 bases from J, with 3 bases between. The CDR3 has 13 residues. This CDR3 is CAISELAKNIQYF. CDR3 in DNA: TGTGCCATCAGTGAACTAGCCAAAAACATTCAGTACTTC.

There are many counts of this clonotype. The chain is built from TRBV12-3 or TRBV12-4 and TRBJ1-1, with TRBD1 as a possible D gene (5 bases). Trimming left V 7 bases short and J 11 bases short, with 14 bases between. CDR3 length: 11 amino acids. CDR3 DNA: TGTGCCAGCACTGCAGGGAGTGGGGCTTTCTTT. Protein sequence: CASTAGSGAFF.

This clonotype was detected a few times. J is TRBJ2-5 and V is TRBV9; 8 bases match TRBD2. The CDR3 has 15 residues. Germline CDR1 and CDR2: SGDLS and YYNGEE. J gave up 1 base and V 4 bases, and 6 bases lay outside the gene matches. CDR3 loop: CASSTRGGSQETQYF. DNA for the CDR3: TGTGCCAGCAGCACTCGGGGGGGATCCCAAGAGACCCAGTACTTC.

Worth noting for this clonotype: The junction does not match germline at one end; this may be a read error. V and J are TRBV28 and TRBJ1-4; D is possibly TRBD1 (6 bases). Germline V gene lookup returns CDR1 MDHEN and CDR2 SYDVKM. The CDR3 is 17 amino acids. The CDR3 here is CAGSSSPAGDDNEKLFF. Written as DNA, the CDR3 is TGTGCCGGCAGTTCTAGCCCAGCAGGGGACGATAATGAAAAACTGTTTTTT.

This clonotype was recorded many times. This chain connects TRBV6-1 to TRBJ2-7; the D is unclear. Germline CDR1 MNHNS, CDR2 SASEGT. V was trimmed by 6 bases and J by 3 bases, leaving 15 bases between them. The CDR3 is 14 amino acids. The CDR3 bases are TGTGCCAGCAGACTTAACCAGGAGTTCTACGAGCAGTACTTC. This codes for CASRLNQEFYEQYF.

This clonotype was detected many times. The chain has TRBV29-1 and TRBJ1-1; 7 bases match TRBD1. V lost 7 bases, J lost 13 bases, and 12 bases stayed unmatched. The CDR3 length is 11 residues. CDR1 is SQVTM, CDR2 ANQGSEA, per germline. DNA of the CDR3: TGCAGCGGGGTCCGACAGGGAAACCTTTTCTTT. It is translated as CSGVRQGNLFF.

CDR3 sequence reads: CASSIAGTEQYEQYF. The CDR3 coding sequence is TGTGCCAGCAGCATCGCCGGGACCGAACAATACGAGCAGTACTTC. The chain joins TRBV7-9 to TRBJ2-7; D tentatively reads TRBD1 or TRBD2 (5 bases each). The CDR3 length is 15 residues. Germline V gene lookup returns CDR1 SEHNR and CDR2 FQNEAQ (reference sequence). V lost 5 bases and J 4 bases, leaving 18 bases between the germline ends. Using reference TRBV7-9 and TRBJ2-7 for the parts outside the CDR3, the full variable domain is DTGVSQNPRHKITKRGQNVTFRCDPISEHNRLYWYRQTLGQGPEFLTYFQNEAQLEKSRLLSDRFSAERPKGSFSTLEIQRTEQGDSAMYLCASSIAGTEQYEQYFGPGTRLTVT.

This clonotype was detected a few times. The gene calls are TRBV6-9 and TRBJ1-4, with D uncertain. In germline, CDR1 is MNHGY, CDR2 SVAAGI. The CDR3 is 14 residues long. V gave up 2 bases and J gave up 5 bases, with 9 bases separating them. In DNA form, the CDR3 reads TGTGCCAGCAGTTATGGTTCCCGGAATGAAAAACTGTTTTTT. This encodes CASSYGSRNEKLFF.